Following are 24 T cell receptor beta chains from one sample sequenced in a study of cytomegalovirus exposure and HLA in healthy donors. PCR employed 60 Vbeta and 13 Jbeta primers. The assay was immunoSEQ multiplex PCR, and TCRdb's table has in-frame clones only and misses some. This table has 150,000 to 200,000 clones, around 65% appearing once. The sample taken for sequencing was PBMCs. The receptor set was obtained from a woman in her 40s in good health and CMV-seropositive.

This clone appeared once. The V gene is TRBV6-5, the J gene TRBJ2-7; 7 bases map to TRBD1. Germline loops: CDR1 MNHEY, CDR2 SVGAGI. The CDR3 has 13 amino acids. Trimming at V came to 10 bases and at J to 5 bases, leaving 11 bases not matched to a gene. The CDR3, as DNA: TGTGCCACCACCTACAGGGGCTTGAACGAGCAGTACTTC. It codes for CATTYRGLNEQYF.

This clone was seen only once. The chain joins TRBV27 to TRBJ2-3, with D possibly being TRBD2 (6 bases). The germline V gene has CDR1 MNHEY and CDR2 SMNVEV (reference sequence). Deletions cut 5 bases from V and 1 base from J, with 13 bases between. CDR3 length: 15 amino acids. In nucleotides, the CDR3 is TGTGCCAGCAGTGGTAGCGGTTACCGCACAGATACGCAGTATTTT. Translated: CASSGSGYRTDTQYF.

The gene calls are TRBV7-3 and TRBJ1-1; the D gene is possibly TRBD1 (6 bases). The germline CDR1 and CDR2 sequences are SGHTA and FQGTGA. This CDR3 is 14 amino acids long. Trimming shortened V by 1 base and J by 1 base, and 7 bases separated the two germline ends. The CDR3 DNA sequence: TGTGCCAGCAGCTTAATAGGGGGGAACACTGAAGCTTTCTTT. Translation gives CASSLIGGNTEAFF.

This clone was seen at least ten times. V gene TRBV2 combines with J gene TRBJ2-1; TRBD1 aligns across 9 bases. With 2 bases clipped from V and 7 bases from J, the junction kept 6 bases outside the gene matches. CDR1 and CDR2 (germline): SNHLY, FYNNEI. This CDR3 spans 15 amino acids. The CDR3 nucleotides are TGTGCCAGCAGTGAAACGGGACAGGGCAGGAATGAGCAGTTCTTC. Translating it yields CASSETGQGRNEQFF.

Concerning this clone: This CDR3 is also generated by other DNA sequences in the sample. CDR3 sequence reads: CASSEGTGNQPQHF. The DNA of the CDR3 is TGTGCCAGCAGTGAAGGGACAGGCAATCAGCCCCAGCATTTT. The V and J genes are TRBV2 and TRBJ1-5; weak D call: TRBD1 (6 bases). Trimming cost V 1 base and J 2 bases, with 6 bases left between them. There are 14 residues in the CDR3. Germline CDR1 reads SNHLY; CDR2 reads FYNNEI.

The rearrangement uses TRBV5-1 and TRBJ1-2; no definite D call. V was shortened by 0 bases and J by 6 bases, with 15 bases between the two germline ends. Germline V gene sequence: CDR1 SGHRS, CDR2 YFSETQ. The CDR3 covers 15 residues. CDR3 in amino acids: CASSLVEGALDGYTF. CDR3 nucleotide sequence: TGCGCCAGCAGCTTGGTAGAGGGAGCTTTGGATGGCTACACCTTC.

This chain uses TRBV28 with TRBJ1-2, with 7 nucleotides matching TRBD1. Germline V gene lookup returns CDR1 MDHEN and CDR2 SYDVKM. Trimming took 5 bases from V and 3 from J; bases not matched to a gene: 6. CDR3 length equals 14 residues. CDR3 residues: CASSTGTVYYGYTF. The CDR3 nucleotides read TGTGCCAGCAGTACCGGGACAGTGTACTATGGCTACACCTTC.

A single count supports this clone. The chain recombines TRBV7-3 with TRBJ2-7; TRBD2 matches at 7 bases. V gave up 3 bases and J gave up 7 bases; unmatched junction bases: 6. Germline V lookup: CDR1 SGHTA, CDR2 FQGTGA. The CDR3 is made up of 13 amino acids. The CDR3, as DNA: TGTGCCAGCAGCTTCGGCCCCGGGGGGGAGCAGTACTTC. Its translation: CASSFGPGGEQYF.

The rearrangement links TRBV18 to TRBJ2-7; a possible D gene is TRBD1 (5 bases). Between the trimmed V and J ends, which lost 2 bases and 0 bases, there was a span of 11 bases. The germline V gene has CDR1 KGHSH and CDR2 LQKENI. The CDR3 has 15 amino acids. The chain's CDR3 is CASSPGAANSYEQYF. CDR3 sequence (DNA): TGTGCCAGCTCACCAGGGGCCGCGAACTCCTACGAGCAGTACTTC.

V is TRBV10-3 and J is TRBJ1-5, with 9 bases aligning to TRBD1. V gave up 2 bases and J gave up 6 bases; unmatched junction bases: 5. The CDR3 is 15 amino acids. Looked up from germline, CDR1 is ENHRY and CDR2 is SYGVKD. The CDR3 DNA reads as TGTGCCATCAGTGAGCGGGACAGGGAAGGTCAGCCCCAGCATTTT. This gives the protein CAISERDREGQPQHF.

The genes are TRBV5-1 and TRBJ2-2, with TRBD1 matching 7 bases. The CDR3 is 15 residues long. CDR1 and CDR2 from the germline V gene are SGHRS and YFSETQ. J was trimmed by 0 bases and V by 6 bases; bases with no gene match: 5. CDR3 in DNA: TGCGCCAGCAAAGAGACAGGGACGAACACCGGGGAGCTGTTTTTT. Protein product: CASKETGTNTGELFF.

The rearrangement joins TRBV19 to TRBJ1-2; 7 bases align to TRBD1. Germline V gives CDR1 LNHDA, CDR2 SQIVND (reference sequence). V shed 1 base and J 5 bases; nucleotides not matched to a gene: 7. CDR3 size: 15 residues. Here the CDR3 reads CASSIGTGDLYGYTF. CDR3 DNA sequence: TGTGCCAGTAGTATAGGTACAGGGGACCTTTATGGCTACACCTTC.

This clone was found a few times. The chain couples TRBV6-5 to TRBJ2-2; TRBD2 matches at 13 bases. The CDR3 is 16 residues long. V was clipped by 2 bases and J by 4 bases; unmatched bases: 1. CDR1 and CDR2 (germline): MNHEY, SVGAGI. As DNA, the CDR3 is TGTGCCAGCAGTTACGGACTAGCGGGAGTCACCGGGGAGCTGTTTTTT. Translated: CASSYGLAGVTGELFF.

The chain uses TRBV27 and TRBJ1-6; 7 bases map to TRBD1. V was clipped by 5 bases and J by 7 bases; unmatched bases: 8. Germline CDR1 reads MNHEY; CDR2 reads SMNVEV (reference sequence). The CDR3 extends over 15 amino acids. The CDR3 loop reads CASSPRTGQNSPLHF. The CDR3 nucleotides are TGTGCCAGCAGTCCCCGGACAGGTCAAAATTCACCCCTCCACTTT.

The rearrangement links TRBV29-1 to TRBJ1-1; D call uncertain. The CDR3 consists of 14 residues. Trimming shortened V by 4 bases and J by 3 bases, and 15 bases separated the two germline ends. The germline CDR1 and CDR2 sequences are SQVTM and ANQGSEA. Here the CDR3 DNA reads TGCAGCGTTGGCCGGCGGTTAAGTGACACTGAAGCTTTCTTT. Its translation: CSVGRRLSDTEAFF.

The chain carries TRBV28 and TRBJ2-1, with 8 bases matching TRBD1. In germline, CDR1 is MDHEN, CDR2 SYDVKM. V shed 4 bases, J shed 1 base, and the junction held 15 bases outside the gene matches. The CDR3 totals 19 residues. CDR3 region: CASSYSGQGANRSYNEQFF. The CDR3 DNA is TGTGCCAGCAGTTACTCGGGGCAGGGGGCTAATAGGTCCTACAATGAGCAGTTCTTC.

The chain is built from TRBV11-2 and TRBJ2-3; 8 nucleotides align to TRBD2. The junction had 4 bases not matched to a gene; V was cut back by 5 bases and J by 0 bases. This CDR3 comprises 15 residues. The germline CDR1 and CDR2 sequences are SGHAT and FQNNGV. The CDR3 DNA reads as TGTGCCAGCAGCGTTAGCGGGGTGAGCACAGATACGCAGTATTTT. This encodes CASSVSGVSTDTQYF. Together with reference TRBV11-2 and TRBJ2-3, the CDR3 gives the full variable domain: EAGVAQSPRYKIIEKRQSVAFWCNPISGHATLYWYQQILGQGPKLLIQFQNNGVVDDSQLPKDRFSAERLKGVDSTLKIQPAKLEDSAVYLCASSVSGVSTDTQYFGPGTRLTVL.

J is TRBJ2-6 and V is TRBV2; 8 positions agree with TRBD1. The CDR3 length is 20 residues. The germline gives CDR1 SNHLY, CDR2 FYNNEI. V dropped 2 bases and J dropped 2; count of bases not matched to a gene: 14. The CDR3 sequence: CASSEWLDRAWRPGANVLTF. In DNA form, the CDR3 reads TGTGCCAGCAGTGAATGGTTGGACAGGGCCTGGCGACCTGGGGCCAACGTCCTGACTTTC.

V usage is TRBV28 and J usage is TRBJ2-5; the match to TRBD2 covers 11 bases. Trimming cost V 4 bases and J 9 bases; bases outside gene matches: 7. The CDR3 has 14 amino acids. Germline values: CDR1 MDHEN, CDR2 SYDVKM. CDR3 in DNA: TGTGCCAGCAGTTCTACTATTAGCGGGGGGGCCCAGTACTTC. It yields the protein CASSSTISGGAQYF.

V and J are TRBV5-1 and TRBJ2-3; the match to TRBD2 covers 9 bases. CDR1 and CDR2 (germline): SGHRS, YFSETQ. The CDR3 sequence is 14 residues long. After removal of 0 bases from V and 10 bases from J, the junction contained 6 bases not matched to a gene. The chain's CDR3 is CASSLEGLASPQYF. As DNA, the CDR3 is TGCGCCAGCAGCTTGGAGGGACTAGCTTCTCCGCAGTATTTT.

The chain carries TRBV15 and TRBJ2-1; weak D call: TRBD2 (5 bases). The length of the CDR3 is 13 residues. Germline CDR1 LNHNV, CDR2 YYDKDF (reference sequence). V lost 3 bases to trimming and J lost 2 bases, with 5 bases between them. CDR3 sequence reads: CATSSGTYNEQFF. The CDR3, as DNA: TGTGCCACCAGCAGCGGGACCTACAATGAGCAGTTCTTC.

V usage is TRBV29-1 and J usage is TRBJ2-3; 7 nucleotides align to TRBD2. With V trimmed by 4 bases and J by 4 bases, 11 bases remained unmatched. Germline lookup yields CDR1 SQVTM and CDR2 ANQGSEA. CDR3 size: 15 residues. CDR3 DNA sequence: TGCAGCGTTGGTGGGAGGGCCGGTGGAGCAGATACGCAGTATTTT. As protein: CSVGGRAGGADTQYF.

The V call is TRBV10-2, the J call TRBJ2-3; TRBD2 agrees at 12 bases. CDR1 is WSHSY, CDR2 SAAADI, per germline. Germline trimming cut 3 bases from V and 3 bases from J; bases unmatched to any gene: 10. The CDR3 extends over 18 amino acids. The CDR3 region has the DNA TGCGCCAGCAGTGATGGGCTAGCGGGGGGGCCTAGGACAGATACGCAGTATTTT. Translated: CASSDGLAGGPRTDTQYF.

This chain uses TRBV5-1 with TRBJ2-3; 8 bases map to TRBD1. The V gene's germline CDR1 is SGHRS and CDR2 YFSETQ. The CDR3 is 14 residues long. V was clipped by 0 bases and J by 8 bases; unmatched bases: 5. This CDR3 is CASSLGGTGPTQYF. CDR3 bases: TGCGCCAGCAGCTTGGGGGGGACAGGTCCTACGCAGTATTTT.